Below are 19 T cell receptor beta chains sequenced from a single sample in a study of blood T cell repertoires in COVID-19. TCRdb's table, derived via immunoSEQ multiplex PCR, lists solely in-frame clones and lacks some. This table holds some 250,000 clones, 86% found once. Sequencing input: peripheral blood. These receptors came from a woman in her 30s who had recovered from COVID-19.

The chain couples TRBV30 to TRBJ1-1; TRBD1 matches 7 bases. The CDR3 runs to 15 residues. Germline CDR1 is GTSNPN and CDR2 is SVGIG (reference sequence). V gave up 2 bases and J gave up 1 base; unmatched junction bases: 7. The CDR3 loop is CAWSSPDRRNTEAFF. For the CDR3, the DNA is TGTGCCTGGAGTTCTCCGGACAGGAGGAACACTGAAGCTTTCTTT. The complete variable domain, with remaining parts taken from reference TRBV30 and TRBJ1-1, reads SQTIHQWPATLVQPVGSPLSLECTVEGTSNPNLYWYRQAAGRGLQLLFYSVGIGQISSEVPQNLSASRPQDRQFILSSKKLLLSDSGFYLCAWSSPDRRNTEAFFGQGTRLTVV.

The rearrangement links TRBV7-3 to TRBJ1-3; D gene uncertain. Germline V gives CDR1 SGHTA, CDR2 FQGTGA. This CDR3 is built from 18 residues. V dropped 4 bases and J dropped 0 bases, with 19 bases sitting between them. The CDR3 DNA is TGTGCCAGCAGCTCCCCCCCCCTGGCAAGTCTCTCTGGAAACACCATATATTTT. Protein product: CASSSPPLASLSGNTIYF.

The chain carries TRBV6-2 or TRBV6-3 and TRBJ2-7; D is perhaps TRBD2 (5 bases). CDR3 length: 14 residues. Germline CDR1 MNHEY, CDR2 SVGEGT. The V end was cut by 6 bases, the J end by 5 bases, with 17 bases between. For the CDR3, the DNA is TGTGCCAGCAGCGAGGGCTCTACGCGGCACGAGCAGTACTTC. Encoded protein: CASSEGSTRHEQYF.

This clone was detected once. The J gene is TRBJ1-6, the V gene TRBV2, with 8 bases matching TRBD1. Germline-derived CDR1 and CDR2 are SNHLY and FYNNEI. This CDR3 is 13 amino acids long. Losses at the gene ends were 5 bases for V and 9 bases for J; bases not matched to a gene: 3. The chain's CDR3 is CASSSQGASPLHF. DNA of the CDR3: TGTGCCAGCAGTAGCCAGGGGGCTTCACCCCTCCACTTT. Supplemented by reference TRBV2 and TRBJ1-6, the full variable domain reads EPEVTQTPSHQVTQMGQEVILRCVPISNHLYFYWYRQILGQKVEFLVSFYNNEISEKSEIFDDQFSVERPDGSNFTLKIRSTKLEDSAMYFCASSSQGASPLHFGNGTRLTVT.

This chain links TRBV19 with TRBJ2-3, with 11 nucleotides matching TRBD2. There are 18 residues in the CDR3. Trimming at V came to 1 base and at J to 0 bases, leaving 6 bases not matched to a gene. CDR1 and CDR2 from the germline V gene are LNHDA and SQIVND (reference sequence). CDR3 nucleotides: TGTGCCAGTAGTATAGCGGCTAGCGGGGGGTCTAGCACAGATACGCAGTATTTT. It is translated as CASSIAASGGSSTDTQYF.

The DNA of the CDR3 is TGTGCCAGCAGCGTATATATTAGCACAGATACGCAGTATTTT. Protein: CASSVYISTDTQYF. The chain has TRBV9 and TRBJ2-3, with D unclear. In germline, CDR1 is SGDLS, CDR2 YYNGEE. V lost 1 base and J lost 0, with 6 bases in between. This CDR3 comprises 14 residues.

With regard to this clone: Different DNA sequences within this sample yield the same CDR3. CDR3 DNA sequence: TGTGCCAGCAGCCTGGTCTCAGGCCCCTACGAGCAGTACTTC. Its translation: CASSLVSGPYEQYF. The rearrangement links TRBV5-5 to TRBJ2-7; the D is unclear. V was pared by 4 bases and J by 2 bases, with 13 bases between. The CDR3 loop spans 14 amino acids. Germline assignment: CDR1 SGHKS and CDR2 YYEKEE (reference sequence).

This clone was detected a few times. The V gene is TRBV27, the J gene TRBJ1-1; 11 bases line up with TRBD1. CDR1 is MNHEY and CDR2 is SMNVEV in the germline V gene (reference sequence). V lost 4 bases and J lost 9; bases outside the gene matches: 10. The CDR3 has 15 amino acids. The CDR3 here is CASSSPGTGGRKAFF. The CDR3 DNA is TGTGCCAGCAGTTCTCCCGGGACAGGGGGGAGAAAAGCTTTCTTT.

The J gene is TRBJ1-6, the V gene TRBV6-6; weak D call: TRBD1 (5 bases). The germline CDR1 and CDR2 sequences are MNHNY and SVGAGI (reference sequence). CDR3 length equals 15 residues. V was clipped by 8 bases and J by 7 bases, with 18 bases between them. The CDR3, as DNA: TGTGCCAGCGGGGCTTCGAGTTTATCAAATTCACCCCTCCACTTT. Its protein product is CASGASSLSNSPLHF.

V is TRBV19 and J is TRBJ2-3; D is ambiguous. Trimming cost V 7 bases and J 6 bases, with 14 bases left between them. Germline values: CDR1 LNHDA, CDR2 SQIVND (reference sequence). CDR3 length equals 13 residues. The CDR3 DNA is TGTGCCAGTAAATATCGGCCGACTGATACGCAGTATTTT. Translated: CASKYRPTDTQYF.

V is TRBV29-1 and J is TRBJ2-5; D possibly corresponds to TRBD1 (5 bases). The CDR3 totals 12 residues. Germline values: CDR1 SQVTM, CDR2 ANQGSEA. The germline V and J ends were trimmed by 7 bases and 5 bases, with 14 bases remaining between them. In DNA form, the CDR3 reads TGCAGCGGAACAGAAGCAGGGGAGACCCAGTACTTC. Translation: CSGTEAGETQYF.

CDR3 sequence (DNA): TGTGCCAGCAGCTTAGACAGGGGATCTCGCACCGGGGAGCTGTTTTTT. Protein product: CASSLDRGSRTGELFF. The rearrangement links TRBV5-6 to TRBJ2-2; 8 bases map to TRBD1. V lost 2 bases and J lost 4; bases outside the gene matches: 7. Germline CDR1 SGHDT, CDR2 YYEEEE. This CDR3 is built from 16 residues.

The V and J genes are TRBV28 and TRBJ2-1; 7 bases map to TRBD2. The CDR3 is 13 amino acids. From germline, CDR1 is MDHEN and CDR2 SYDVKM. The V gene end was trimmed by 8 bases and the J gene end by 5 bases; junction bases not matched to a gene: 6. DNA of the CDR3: TGTGCCAGCCATCCGGGGGGACACAATGAGCAGTTCTTC. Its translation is CASHPGGHNEQFF.

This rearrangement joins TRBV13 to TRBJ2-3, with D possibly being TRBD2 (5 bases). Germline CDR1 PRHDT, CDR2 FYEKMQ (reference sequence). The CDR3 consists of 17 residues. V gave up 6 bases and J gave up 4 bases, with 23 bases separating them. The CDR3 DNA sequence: TGTGCCAGCAGTTTAACGCACTTGGGGAGACCCCCAGATACGCAGTATTTT. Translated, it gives CASSLTHLGRPPDTQYF. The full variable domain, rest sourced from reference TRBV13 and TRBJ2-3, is AAGVIQSPRHLIKEKRETATLKCYPIPRHDTVYWYQQGPGQDPQFLISFYEKMQSDKGSIPDRFSAQQFSDYHSELNMSSLELGDSALYFCASSLTHLGRPPDTQYFGPGTRLTVL.

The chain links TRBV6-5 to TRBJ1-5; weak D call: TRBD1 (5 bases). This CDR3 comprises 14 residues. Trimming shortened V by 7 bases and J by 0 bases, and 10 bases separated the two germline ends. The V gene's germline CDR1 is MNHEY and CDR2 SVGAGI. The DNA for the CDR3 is TGTGCCAGCATGGACAAGAATAGCAATCAGCCCCAGCATTTT. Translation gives CASMDKNSNQPQHF.

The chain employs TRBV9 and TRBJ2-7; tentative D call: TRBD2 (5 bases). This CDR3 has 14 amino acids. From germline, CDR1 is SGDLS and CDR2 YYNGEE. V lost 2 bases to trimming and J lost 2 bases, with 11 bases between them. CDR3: CASSVSGSAYEQYF. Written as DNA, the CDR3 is TGTGCCAGCAGCGTCTCGGGATCCGCCTACGAGCAGTACTTC.

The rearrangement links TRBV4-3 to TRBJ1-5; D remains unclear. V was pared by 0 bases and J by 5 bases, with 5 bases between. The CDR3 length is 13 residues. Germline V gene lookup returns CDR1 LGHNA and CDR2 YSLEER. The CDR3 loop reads CASSQDIHQPQHF. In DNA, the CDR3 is TGCGCCAGCAGCCAAGATATTCATCAGCCCCAGCATTTT.

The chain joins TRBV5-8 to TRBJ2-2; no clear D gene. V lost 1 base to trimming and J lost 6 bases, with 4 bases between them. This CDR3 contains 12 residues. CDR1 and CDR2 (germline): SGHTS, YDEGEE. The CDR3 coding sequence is TGTGCCAGCAGCTTGTCCGCCGGGGAGCTGTTTTTT. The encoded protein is CASSLSAGELFF.

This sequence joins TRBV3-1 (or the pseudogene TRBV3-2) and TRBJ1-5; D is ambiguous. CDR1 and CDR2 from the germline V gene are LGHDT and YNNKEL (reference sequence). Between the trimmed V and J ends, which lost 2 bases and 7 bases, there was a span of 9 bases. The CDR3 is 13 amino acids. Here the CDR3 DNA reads TGTGCCAGCAGCCAAAGCCTCCGGCAGCCCCAGCATTTT. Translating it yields CASSQSLRQPQHF.